The sequence of this T cell receptor (beta chain) was determined in a study of blood T cells in healthy people across ages. Only a few counts were recorded for this clonotype. Its specificity is not known. This CDR3 has 16 residues. V shed 5 bases, J shed 7 bases, and the junction held 14 bases outside the gene matches. CDR1 SGHTA and CDR2 FQGNSA come from the germline V gene. General study results and limits: It was the long-lived donors that had more naive CD4+ cells and higher diversity than aged donors.

Primed by a sample-barcoded 5' primer and a J-beta primer mix, a second PCR proceeded for about 6 to 12 cycles. There were at least 3 million CDR3-containing paired-end reads obtained from each sample. A single record per CDR3 protein comes from TCRdb applying MiXCR to the 5' RACE reads. This sample yields some 1.7 million distinct CDR3 sequences, of which roughly 27% are seen a single time; more than 6% belongs to the top ten. The sample consisted of blood. The sequence derives from a woman aged 25 to 39 in good health. This chain links TRBV7-2 with TRBJ2-5, with 9 bases lining up with TRBD1. Written as DNA, the CDR3 is TGTGCCAGCAGCGCTGCATCCACAGGGGGCTTGGGGACCCAGTACTTC. Translated: CASSAASTGGLGTQYF.